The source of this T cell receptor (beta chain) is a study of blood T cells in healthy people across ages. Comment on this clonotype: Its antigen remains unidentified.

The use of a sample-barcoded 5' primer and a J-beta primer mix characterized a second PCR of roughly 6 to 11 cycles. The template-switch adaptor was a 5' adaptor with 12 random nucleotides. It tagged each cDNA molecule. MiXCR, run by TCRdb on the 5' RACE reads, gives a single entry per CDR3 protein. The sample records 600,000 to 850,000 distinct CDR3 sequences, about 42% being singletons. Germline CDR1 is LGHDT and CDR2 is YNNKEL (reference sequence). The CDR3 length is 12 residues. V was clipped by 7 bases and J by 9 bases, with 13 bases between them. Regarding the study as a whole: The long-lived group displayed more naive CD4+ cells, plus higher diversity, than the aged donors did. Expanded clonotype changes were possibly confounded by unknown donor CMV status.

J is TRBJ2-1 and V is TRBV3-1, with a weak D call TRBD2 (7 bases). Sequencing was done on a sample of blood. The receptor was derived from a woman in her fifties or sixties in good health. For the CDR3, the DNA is TGTGCCAGCAAGGGGGGGGGTGGTGAGCAGTTCTTC. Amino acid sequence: CASKGGGGEQFF.